This T cell receptor beta chain is drawn from a study of CD8+ T cells in alopecia areata. Notes on the study in general: It was lesional scalp, especially alopecia totalis/universalis, that showed higher clonality than normal scalp. Possibly as an HLA-related effect, TCR sharing across patients appeared less clear than in mice.

V trimming: 4 bases; J trimming: 1 base; junction bases outside the gene matches: 3. From germline, CDR1 is SGHTA and CDR2 FQGNSA. CDR3 size: 16 residues. Extracted RNA was reverse transcribed, and the resulting cDNA served as sequencing template. Libraries were prepared by immunoSEQ multiplex PCR; TCRdb keeps only in-frame clonotypes and omits some of them. The sample shows fewer than 350,000 clones, 55% to 70% of them seen only once. Treatment given: oral pan-JAK inhibitor, 5-10 mg twice daily. A word on this clone: What it binds is unknown. The same CDR3 also results from other DNA sequences found in this sample.

The receptor was derived from a human donor with alopecia areata. This specimen consisted of CD4+ T cells sorted from blood, obtained at week 24, from a patient treated with tofacitinib. The J gene is TRBJ2-3, the V gene TRBV7-2; 12 nucleotides align to TRBD2. The CDR3 DNA follows: TGTGCCAGCAGCTCCCGGACTAGCGGGGGCACAGATACGCAGTATTTT. Translating it yields CASSSRTSGGTDTQYF.